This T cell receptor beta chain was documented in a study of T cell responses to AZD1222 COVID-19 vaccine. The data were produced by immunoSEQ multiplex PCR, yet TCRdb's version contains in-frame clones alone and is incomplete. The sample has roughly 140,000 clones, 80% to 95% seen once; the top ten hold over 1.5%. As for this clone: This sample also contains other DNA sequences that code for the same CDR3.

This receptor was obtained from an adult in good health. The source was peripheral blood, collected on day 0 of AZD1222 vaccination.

CDR3 sequence reads: CASSPDRGSNQPQHF. DNA of the CDR3: TGTGCCAGCAGTCCAGACAGGGGGAGCAATCAGCCCCAGCATTTT. This chain joins TRBV28 and TRBJ1-5, with 9 positions matching TRBD1. Trimming removed 5 bases from V and 1 base from J; junction bases left unmatched: 3. The CDR3 loop spans 15 amino acids. Germline V lookup: CDR1 MDHEN, CDR2 SYDVKM.